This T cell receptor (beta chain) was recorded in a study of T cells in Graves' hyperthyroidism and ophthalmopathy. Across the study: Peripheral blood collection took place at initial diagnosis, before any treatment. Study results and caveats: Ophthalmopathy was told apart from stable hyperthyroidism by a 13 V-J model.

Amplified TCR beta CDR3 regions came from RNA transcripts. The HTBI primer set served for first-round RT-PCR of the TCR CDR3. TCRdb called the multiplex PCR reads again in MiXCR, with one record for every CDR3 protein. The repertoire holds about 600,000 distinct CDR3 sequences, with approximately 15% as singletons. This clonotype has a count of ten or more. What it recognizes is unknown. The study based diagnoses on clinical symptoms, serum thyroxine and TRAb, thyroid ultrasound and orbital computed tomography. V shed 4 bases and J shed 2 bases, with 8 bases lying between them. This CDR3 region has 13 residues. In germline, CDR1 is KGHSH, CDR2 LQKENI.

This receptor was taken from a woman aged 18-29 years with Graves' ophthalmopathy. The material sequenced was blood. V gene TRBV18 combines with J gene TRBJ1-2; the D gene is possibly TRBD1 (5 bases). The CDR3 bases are TGTGCCAGCTCACTGACAGACAACTATGGCTACACCTTC. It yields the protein CASSLTDNYGYTF.